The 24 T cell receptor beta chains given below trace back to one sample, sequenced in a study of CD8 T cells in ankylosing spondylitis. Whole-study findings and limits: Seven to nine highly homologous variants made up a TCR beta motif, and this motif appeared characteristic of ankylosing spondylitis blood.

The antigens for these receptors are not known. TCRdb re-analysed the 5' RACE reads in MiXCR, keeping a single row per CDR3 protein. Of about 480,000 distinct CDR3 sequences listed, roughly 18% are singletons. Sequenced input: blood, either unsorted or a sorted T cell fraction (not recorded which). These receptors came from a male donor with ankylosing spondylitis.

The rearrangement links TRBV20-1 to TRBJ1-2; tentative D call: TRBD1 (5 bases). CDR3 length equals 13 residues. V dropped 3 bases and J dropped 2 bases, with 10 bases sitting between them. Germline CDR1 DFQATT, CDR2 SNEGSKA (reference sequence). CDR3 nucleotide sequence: TGCAGTGCTAGTTCGGGGGAAAACTATGGCTACACCTTC. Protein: CSASSGENYGYTF.

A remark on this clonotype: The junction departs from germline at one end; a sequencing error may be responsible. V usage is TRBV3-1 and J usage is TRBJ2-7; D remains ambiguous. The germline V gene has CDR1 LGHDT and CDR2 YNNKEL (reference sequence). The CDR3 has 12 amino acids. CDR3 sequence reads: CASTQGMGTAYF. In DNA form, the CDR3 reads TGTGCCAGCACCCAAGGTATGGGAACGGCGTACTTC.

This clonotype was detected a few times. The CDR3 DNA is TGCAGTGCTCGGGACCGAGGCGAGACCCAGTACTTC. Its translation: CSARDRGETQYF. This rearrangement joins TRBV20-1 to TRBJ2-5; D is perhaps TRBD1 or TRBD2 (5 bases each). V lost 5 bases and J lost 5, with 12 bases in between. This CDR3 contains 12 residues. The germline gives CDR1 DFQATT, CDR2 SNEGSKA (reference sequence).

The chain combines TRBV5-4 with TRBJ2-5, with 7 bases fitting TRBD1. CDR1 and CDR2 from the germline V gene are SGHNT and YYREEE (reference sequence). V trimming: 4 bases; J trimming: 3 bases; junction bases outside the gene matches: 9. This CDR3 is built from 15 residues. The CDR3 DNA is TGTGCCAGCAGCCACGGGACAGATCGTAAAGAGACCCAGTACTTC. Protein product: CASSHGTDRKETQYF.

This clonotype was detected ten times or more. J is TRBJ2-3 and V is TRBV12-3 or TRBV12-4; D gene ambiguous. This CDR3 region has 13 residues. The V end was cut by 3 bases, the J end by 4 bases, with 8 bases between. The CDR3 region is CASSLSEADTQYF. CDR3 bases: TGTGCCAGCAGTTTGTCCGAGGCAGATACGCAGTATTTT.

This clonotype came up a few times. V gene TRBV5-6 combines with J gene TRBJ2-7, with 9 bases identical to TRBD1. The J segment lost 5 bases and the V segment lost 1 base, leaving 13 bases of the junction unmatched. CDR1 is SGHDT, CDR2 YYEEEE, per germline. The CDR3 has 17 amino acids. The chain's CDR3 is CASSLLAPGQGSHEQYF. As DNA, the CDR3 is TGTGCCAGCAGCTTGTTGGCCCCGGGACAGGGTTCCCACGAGCAGTACTTC.

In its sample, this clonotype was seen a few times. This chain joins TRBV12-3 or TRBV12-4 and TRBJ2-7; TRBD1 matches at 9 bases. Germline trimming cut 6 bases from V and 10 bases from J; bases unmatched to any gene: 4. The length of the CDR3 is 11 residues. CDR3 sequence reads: CASRTGGIQYF. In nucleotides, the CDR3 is TGTGCCAGCAGGACAGGGGGAATTCAGTACTTC.

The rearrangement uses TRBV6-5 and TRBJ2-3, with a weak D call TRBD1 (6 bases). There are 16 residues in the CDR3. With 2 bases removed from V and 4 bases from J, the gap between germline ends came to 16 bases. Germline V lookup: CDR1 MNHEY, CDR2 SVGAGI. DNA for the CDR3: TGTGCCAGCAGTTACATGGGGGCCTCAAAAGCAGATACGCAGTATTTT. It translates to CASSYMGASKADTQYF.

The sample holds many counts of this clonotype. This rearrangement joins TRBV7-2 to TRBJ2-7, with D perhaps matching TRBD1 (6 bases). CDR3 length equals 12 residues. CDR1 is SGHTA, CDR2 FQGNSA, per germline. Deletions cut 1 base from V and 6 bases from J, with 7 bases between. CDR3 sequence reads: CASSLGRGEQYF. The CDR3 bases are TGTGCCAGCAGCTTAGGCAGGGGCGAGCAGTACTTC. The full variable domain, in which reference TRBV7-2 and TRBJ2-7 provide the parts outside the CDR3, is GAGVSQSPSNKVTEKGKDVELRCDPISGHTALYWYRQSLGQGLEFLIYFQGNSAPDKSGLPSDRFSAERTGGSVSTLTIQRTQQEDSAVYLCASSLGRGEQYFGPGTRLTVT.

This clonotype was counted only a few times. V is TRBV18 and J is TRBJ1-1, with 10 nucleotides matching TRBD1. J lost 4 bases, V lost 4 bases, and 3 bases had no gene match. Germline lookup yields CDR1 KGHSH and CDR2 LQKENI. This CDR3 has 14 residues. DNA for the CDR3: TGTGCCAGCTCACGACAGGGGGCAGCCACTGAAGCTTTCTTT. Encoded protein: CASSRQGAATEAFF.

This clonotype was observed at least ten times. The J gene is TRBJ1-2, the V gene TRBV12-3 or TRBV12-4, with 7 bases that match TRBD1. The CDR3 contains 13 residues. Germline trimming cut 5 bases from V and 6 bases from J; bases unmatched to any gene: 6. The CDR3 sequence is CASSKRQGNGYTF. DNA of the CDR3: TGTGCCAGCAGTAAAAGACAGGGTAATGGCTACACCTTC.

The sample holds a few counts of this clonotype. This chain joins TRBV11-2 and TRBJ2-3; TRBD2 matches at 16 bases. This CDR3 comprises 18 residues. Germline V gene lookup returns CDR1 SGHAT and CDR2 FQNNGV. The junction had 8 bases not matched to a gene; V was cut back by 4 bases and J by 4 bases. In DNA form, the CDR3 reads TGTGCCAGCAGCTACTCCGGGACTAGCGGGGGGGCAGCAGATACGCAGTATTTT. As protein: CASSYSGTSGGAADTQYF.

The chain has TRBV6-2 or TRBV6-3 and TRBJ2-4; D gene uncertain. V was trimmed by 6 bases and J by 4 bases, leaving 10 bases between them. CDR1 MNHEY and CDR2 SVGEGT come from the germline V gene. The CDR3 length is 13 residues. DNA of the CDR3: TGTGCCAGCAGGGGTAGTGGGAAAAACATTCAGTACTTC. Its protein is CASRGSGKNIQYF.

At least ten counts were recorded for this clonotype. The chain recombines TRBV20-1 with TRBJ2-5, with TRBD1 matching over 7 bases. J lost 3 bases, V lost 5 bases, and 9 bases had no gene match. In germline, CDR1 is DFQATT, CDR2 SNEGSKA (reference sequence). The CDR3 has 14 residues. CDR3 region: CSALKGAAKETQYF. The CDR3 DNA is TGCAGTGCTTTAAAGGGGGCAGCGAAAGAGACCCAGTACTTC.

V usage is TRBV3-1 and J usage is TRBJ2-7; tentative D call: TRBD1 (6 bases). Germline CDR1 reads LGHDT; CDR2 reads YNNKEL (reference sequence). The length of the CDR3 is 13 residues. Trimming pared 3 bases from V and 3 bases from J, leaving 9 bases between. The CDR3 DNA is TGTGCCAGCAGCCATCTAGGGGGCTACGAGCAGTACTTC. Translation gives CASSHLGGYEQYF.

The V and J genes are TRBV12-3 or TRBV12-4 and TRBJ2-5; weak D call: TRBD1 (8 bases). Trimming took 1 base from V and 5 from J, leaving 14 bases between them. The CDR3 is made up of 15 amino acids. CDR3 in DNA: TGTGCCAGCAGTTTAGTTACAGGGGGGGGTGAGACCCAGTACTTC. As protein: CASSLVTGGGETQYF.

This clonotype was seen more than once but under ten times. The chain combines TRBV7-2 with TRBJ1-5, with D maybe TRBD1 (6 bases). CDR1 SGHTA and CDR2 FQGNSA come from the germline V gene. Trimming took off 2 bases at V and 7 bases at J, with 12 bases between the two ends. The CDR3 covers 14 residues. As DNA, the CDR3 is TGTGCCAGCAGCTTACAGGGGTCAGGCCAGCCCCAGCATTTT. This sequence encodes CASSLQGSGQPQHF.

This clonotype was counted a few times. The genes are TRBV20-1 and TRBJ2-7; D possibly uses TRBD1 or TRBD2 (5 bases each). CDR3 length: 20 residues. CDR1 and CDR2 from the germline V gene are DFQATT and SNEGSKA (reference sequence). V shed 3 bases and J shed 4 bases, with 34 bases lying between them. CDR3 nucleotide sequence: TGCAGTGCTAGGGGCCCCCTCGGGACCCAACCAGGTCTGGGGCTTTACGAGCAGTACTTC. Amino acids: CSARGPLGTQPGLGLYEQYF.

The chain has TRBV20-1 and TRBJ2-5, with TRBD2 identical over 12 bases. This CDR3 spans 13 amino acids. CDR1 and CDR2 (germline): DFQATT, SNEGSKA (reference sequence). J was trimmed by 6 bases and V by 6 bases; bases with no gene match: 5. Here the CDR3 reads CSAWTSGAQTQYF. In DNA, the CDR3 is TGCAGTGCGTGGACTAGCGGGGCACAGACCCAGTACTTC.

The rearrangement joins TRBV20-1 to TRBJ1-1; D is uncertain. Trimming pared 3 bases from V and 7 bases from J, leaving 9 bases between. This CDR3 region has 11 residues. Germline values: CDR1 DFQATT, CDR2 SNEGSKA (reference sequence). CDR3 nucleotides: TGCAGTGCTAGCCCGCAAGTTGAAGCTTTCTTT. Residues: CSASPQVEAFF.

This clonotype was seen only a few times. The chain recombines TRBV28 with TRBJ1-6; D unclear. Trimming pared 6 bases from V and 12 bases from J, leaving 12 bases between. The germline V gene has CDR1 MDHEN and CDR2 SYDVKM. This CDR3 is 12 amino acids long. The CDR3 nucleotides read TGTGCCAGCAGAGACACGAACGAACCCCTCCACTTT. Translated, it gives CASRDTNEPLHF.

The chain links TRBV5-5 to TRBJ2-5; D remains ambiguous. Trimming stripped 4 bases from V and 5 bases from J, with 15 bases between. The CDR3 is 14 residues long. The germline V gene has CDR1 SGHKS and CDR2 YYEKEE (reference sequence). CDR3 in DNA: TGTGCCAGCAGCAGGGCCTGGGGTTCCGAGACCCAGTACTTC. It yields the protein CASSRAWGSETQYF.

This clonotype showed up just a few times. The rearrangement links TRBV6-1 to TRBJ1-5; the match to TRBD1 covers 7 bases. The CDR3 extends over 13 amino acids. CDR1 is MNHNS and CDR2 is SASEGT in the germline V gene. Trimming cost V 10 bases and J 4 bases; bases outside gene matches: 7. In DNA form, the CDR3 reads TGTGCCACCGAGGGACAGAAGAATCAGCCCCAGCATTTT. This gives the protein CATEGQKNQPQHF.

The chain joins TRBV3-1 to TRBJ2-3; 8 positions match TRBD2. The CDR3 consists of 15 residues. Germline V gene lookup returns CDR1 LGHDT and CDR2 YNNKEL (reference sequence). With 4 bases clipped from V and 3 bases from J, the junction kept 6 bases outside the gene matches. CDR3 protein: CASSPFGGGTDTQYF. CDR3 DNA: TGTGCCAGCAGCCCATTCGGGGGGGGGACAGATACGCAGTATTTT.